This T cell receptor beta chain appears in the sequencing data of a study of T cell clonality in common variable immunodeficiency. Profiling relied on immunoSEQ multiplex PCR, and the TCRdb table lists in-frame clones only, not all of them. The table lists about 50,000 clones, with no singletons. Study-wide findings and caveats: What drives increased CVID clonality needs T cell subpopulation sequencing. CVID patient heterogeneity limited repertoire-clinical complication correlations.

A word on this clone: The antigen is unknown.

The sample consisted of peripheral blood mononuclear cells. This sequence was found in a person aged 18 to 69 in good health.

CDR3 DNA (partial): TGTGCCAGCTCACCGGGTCTAGCGGGGGGGTACGAG. Its protein is CASSPGLAGGYE. The full CDR3 protein reads CASSPGLAGGYEQYF. This chain uses TRBV18 with TRBJ2-7, with 12 bases aligning to TRBD2. The read is 3 residues too short to cover the CDR3 end, so that end is filled in from the germline J gene. The CDR3 is made up of 15 amino acids. The V segment lost 3 bases and the J segment 4 bases; nucleotides outside the gene matches: 4. From germline, CDR1 is KGHSH and CDR2 LQKENI.